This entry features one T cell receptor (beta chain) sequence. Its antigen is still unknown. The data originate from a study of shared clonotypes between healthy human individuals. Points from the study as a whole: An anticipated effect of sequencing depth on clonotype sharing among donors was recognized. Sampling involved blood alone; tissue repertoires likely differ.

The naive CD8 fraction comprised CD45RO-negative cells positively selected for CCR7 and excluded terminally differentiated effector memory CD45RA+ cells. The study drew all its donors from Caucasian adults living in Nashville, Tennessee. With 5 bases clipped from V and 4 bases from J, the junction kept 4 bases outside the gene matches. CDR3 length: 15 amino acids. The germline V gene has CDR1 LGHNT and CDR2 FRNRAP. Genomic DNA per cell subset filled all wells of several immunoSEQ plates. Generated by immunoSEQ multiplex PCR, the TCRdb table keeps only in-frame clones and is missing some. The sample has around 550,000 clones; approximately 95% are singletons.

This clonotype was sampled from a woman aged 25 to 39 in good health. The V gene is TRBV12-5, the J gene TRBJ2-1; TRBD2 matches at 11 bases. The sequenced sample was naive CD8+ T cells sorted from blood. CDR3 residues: CASGVTSGKYNEQFF. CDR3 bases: TGTGCTAGTGGTGTGACTAGCGGGAAGTACAATGAGCAGTTCTTC.